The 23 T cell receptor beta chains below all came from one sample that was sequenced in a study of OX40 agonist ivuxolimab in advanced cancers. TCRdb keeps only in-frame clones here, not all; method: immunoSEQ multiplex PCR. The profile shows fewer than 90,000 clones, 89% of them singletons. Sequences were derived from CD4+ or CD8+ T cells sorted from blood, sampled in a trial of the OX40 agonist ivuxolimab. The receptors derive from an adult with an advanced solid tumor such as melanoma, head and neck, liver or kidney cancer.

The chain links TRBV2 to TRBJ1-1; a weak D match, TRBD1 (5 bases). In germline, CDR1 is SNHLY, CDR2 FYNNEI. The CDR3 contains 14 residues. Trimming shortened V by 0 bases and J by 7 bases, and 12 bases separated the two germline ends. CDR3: CASSEALVGGEAFF. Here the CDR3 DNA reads TGTGCCAGCAGTGAAGCGCTTGTTGGGGGTGAAGCTTTCTTT.

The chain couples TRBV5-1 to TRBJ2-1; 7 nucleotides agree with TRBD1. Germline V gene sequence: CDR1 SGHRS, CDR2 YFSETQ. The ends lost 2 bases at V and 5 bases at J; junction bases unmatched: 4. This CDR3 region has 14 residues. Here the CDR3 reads CASSFMGQHNEQFF. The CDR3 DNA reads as TGCGCCAGCAGCTTTATGGGACAGCACAATGAGCAGTTCTTC. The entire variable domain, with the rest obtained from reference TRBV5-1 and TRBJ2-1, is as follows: KAGVTQTPRYLIKTRGQQVTLSCSPISGHRSVSWYQQTPGQGLQFLFEYFSETQRNKGNFPGRFSGRQFSNSRSEMNVSTLELGDSALYLCASSFMGQHNEQFFGPGTRLTVL.

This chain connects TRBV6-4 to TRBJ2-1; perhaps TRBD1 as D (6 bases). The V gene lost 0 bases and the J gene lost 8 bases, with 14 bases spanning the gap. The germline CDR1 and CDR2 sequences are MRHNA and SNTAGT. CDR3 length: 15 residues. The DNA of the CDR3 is TGTGCCAGCAGTGACTCGGGGAGTGGGGGCGATGAGCAGTTCTTC. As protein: CASSDSGSGGDEQFF.

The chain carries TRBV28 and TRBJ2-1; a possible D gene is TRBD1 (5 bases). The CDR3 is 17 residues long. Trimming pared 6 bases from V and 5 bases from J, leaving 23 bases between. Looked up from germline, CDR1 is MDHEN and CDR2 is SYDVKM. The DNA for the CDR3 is TGTGCCAGCAGGAGTAACCCCAGGGTGAACTCTCACAATGAGCAGTTCTTC. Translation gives CASRSNPRVNSHNEQFF.

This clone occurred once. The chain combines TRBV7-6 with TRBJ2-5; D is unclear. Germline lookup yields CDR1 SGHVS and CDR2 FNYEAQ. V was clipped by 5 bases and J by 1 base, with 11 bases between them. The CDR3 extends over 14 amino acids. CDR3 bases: TGTGCCAGCAGCCCAGTATATCCCCAAGAGACCCAGTACTTC. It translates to CASSPVYPQETQYF.

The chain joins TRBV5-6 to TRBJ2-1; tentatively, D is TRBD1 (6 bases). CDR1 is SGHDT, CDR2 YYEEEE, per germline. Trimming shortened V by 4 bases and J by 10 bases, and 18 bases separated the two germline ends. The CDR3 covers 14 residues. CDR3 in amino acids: CASSPGPGEREQFF. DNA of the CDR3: TGTGCCAGCAGCCCCGGTCCAGGGGAGCGGGAGCAGTTCTTC.

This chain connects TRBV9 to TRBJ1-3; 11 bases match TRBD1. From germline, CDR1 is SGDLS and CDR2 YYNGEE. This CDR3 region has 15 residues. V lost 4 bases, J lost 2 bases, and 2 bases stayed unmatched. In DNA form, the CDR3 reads TGTGCCAGCAGCTCGGGACAGGGGGCTGGAAACACCATATATTTT. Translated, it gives CASSSGQGAGNTIYF.

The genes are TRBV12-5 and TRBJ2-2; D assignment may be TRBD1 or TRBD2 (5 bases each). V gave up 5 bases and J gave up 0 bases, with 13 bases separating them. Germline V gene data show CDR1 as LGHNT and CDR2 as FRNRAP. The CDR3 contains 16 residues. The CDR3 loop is CASGRDRNPNTGELFF. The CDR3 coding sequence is TGTGCTAGTGGTCGGGACCGAAATCCGAACACCGGGGAGCTGTTTTTT.

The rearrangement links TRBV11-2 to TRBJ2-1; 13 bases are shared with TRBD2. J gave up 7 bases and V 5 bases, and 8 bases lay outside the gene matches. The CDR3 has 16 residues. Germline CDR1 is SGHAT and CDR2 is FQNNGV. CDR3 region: CASSLGLAGVGNEQFF. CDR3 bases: TGTGCCAGCAGCCTTGGACTAGCGGGGGTTGGAAATGAGCAGTTCTTC.

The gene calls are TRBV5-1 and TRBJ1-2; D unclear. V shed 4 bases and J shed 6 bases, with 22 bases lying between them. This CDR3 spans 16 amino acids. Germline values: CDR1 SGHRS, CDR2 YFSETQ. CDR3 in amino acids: CASSKQLSRPSDGYTF. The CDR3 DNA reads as TGCGCCAGCAGCAAACAACTTTCTAGGCCCTCGGATGGCTACACCTTC.

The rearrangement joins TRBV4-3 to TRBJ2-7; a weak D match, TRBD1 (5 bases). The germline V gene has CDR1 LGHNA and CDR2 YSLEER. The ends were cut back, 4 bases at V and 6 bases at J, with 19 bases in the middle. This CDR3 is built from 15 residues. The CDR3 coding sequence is TGCGCCAGCAGCCGCTCCAGGGCTAGTCCCCTCGAGCAGTACTTC. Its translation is CASSRSRASPLEQYF.

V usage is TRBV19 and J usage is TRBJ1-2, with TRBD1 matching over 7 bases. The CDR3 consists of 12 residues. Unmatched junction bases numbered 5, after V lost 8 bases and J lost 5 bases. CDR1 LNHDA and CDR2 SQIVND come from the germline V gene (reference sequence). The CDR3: CASSPGGYGYTF. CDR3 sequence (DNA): TGTGCCAGTTCCCCAGGGGGATATGGCTACACCTTC.

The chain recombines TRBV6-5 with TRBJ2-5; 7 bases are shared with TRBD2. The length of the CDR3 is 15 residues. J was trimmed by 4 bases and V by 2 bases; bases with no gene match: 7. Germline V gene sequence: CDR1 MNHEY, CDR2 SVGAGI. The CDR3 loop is CASSYRAGNGETQYF. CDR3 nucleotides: TGTGCCAGCAGTTACCGAGCGGGAAATGGAGAGACCCAGTACTTC.

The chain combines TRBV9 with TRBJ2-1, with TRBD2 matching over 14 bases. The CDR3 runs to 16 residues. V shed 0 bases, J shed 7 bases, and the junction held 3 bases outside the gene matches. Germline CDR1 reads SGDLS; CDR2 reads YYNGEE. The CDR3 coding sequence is TGTGCCAGCAGCGTAGAGGGGACTAGCGGGAGTAATGAGCAGTTCTTC. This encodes CASSVEGTSGSNEQFF.

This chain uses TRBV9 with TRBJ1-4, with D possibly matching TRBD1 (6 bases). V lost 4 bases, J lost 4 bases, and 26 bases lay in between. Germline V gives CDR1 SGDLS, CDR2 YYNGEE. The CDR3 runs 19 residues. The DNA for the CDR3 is TGTGCCAGCAGCCTAACCGGGGGGGCAGCAAAGGCACTTAATGAAAAACTGTTTTTT. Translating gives CASSLTGGAAKALNEKLFF.

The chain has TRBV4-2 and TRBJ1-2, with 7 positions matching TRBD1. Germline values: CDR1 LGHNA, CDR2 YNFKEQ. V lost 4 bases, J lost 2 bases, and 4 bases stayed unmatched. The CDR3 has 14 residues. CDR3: CASSPAQGNYGYTF. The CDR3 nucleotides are TGTGCCAGCAGCCCAGCACAGGGGAACTATGGCTACACCTTC.

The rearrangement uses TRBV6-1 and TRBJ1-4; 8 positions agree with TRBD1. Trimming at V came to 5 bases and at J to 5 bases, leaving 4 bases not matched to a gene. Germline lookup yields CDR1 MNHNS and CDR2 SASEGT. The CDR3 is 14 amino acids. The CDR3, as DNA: TGTGCCAGCAGTTCGACAGGGGAAAATGAAAAACTGTTTTTT. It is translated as CASSSTGENEKLFF.

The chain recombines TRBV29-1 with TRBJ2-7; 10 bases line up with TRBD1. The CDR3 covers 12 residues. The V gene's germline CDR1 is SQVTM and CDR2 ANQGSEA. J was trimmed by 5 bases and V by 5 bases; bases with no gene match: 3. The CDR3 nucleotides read TGCAGCGTTTGGGGGACAGGGGACGAGCAGTACGTC. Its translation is CSVWGTGDEQYV.

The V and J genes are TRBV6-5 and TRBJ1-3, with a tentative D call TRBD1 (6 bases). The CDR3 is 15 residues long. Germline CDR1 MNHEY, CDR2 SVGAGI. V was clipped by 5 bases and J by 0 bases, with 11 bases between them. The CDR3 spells CASSPDRSSGNTIYF. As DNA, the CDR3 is TGTGCCAGCAGTCCTGACAGGTCCTCTGGAAACACCATATATTTT.

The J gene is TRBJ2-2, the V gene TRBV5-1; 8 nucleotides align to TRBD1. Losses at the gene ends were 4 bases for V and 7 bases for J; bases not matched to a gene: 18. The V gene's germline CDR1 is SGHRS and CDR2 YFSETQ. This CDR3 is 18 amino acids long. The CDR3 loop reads CASSAQPRGQGANGELFF. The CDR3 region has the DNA TGCGCCAGCAGCGCCCAGCCTAGGGGGCAGGGGGCGAACGGGGAGCTGTTTTTT.

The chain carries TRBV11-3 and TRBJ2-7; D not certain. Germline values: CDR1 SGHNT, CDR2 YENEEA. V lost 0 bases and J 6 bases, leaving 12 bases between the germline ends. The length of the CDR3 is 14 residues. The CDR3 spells CASSLDPDGREQYF. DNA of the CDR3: TGTGCCAGCAGCTTAGACCCCGACGGTCGCGAGCAGTACTTC. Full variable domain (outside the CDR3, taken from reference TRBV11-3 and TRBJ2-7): EAGVVQSPRYKIIEKKQPVAFWCNPISGHNTLYWYLQNLGQGPELLIRYENEEAVDDSQLPKDRFSAERLKGVDSTLKIQPAELGDSAVYLCASSLDPDGREQYFGPGTRLTVT.

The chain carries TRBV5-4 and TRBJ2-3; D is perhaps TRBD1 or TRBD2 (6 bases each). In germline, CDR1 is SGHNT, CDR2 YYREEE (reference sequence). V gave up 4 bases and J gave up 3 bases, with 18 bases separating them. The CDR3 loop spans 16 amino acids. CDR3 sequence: CASSAGTRRVTDTQYF. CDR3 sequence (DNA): TGTGCCAGCAGCGCGGGGACACGGCGCGTGACAGATACGCAGTATTTT.

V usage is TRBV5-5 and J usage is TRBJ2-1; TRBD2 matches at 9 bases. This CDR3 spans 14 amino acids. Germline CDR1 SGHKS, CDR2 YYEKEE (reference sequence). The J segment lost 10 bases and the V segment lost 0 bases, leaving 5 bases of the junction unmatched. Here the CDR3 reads CASSLEGLAEEQFF. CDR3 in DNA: TGTGCCAGCAGCTTGGAGGGACTAGCCGAAGAGCAGTTCTTC. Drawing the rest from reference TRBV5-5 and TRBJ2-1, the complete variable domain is DAGVTQSPTHLIKTRGQQVTLRCSPISGHKSVSWYQQVLGQGPQFIFQYYEKEERGRGNFPDRFSARQFPNYSSELNVNALLLGDSALYLCASSLEGLAEEQFFGPGTRLTVL.